Shown below are 20 T cell receptor beta chains from a single sample sequenced in a study of read filtering for tumor transcriptome and immune sequencing. Molecular barcoded adaptors covering alpha/delta and beta/gamma chains were used on 400 to 450 ng RNA. A single record per CDR3 protein comes from TCRdb applying MiXCR to the reads. The sample shows some 50,000 distinct CDR3 sequences, 20% of them seen only once. Sequenced input: a population of CD138-negative cells sorted from bone marrow. The receptor source for this set is a donor at least 40 years old with multiple myeloma.

The chain employs TRBV28 and TRBJ1-1; TRBD1 matches at 8 bases. The CDR3 consists of 13 residues. Looked up from germline, CDR1 is MDHEN and CDR2 is SYDVKM. The trim removed 7 bases at V and 3 bases at J, leaving 4 bases unmatched. For the CDR3, the DNA is TGTGCCAGCACCCAGGACAGGGACACTGAAGCTTTCTTT. This sequence encodes CASTQDRDTEAFF.

This clonotype came up many times. This chain uses TRBV4-2 with TRBJ1-6, with D perhaps matching TRBD1 (5 bases). V gave up 1 base and J gave up 7 bases, with 8 bases separating them. This CDR3 is built from 14 residues. The germline V gene has CDR1 LGHNA and CDR2 YNFKEQ. The CDR3 is CASSQAGQNSPLHF. The CDR3 DNA follows: TGTGCCAGCAGCCAAGCTGGACAAAATTCACCCCTCCACTTT.

The sample holds a few counts of this clonotype. The chain combines TRBV12-3 or TRBV12-4 with TRBJ2-7, with a possible D match to TRBD1 (7 bases). The CDR3 extends over 15 amino acids. V lost 5 bases and J lost 3, with 17 bases in between. The CDR3 DNA is TGTGCCAGCAGTCTAAAAGGGGGGACAGACTACGAGCAGTACTTC. It codes for CASSLKGGTDYEQYF.

This clonotype was counted only a few times. V is TRBV19 and J is TRBJ2-7; no clear D gene. Trimming shortened V by 8 bases and J by 4 bases, and 9 bases separated the two germline ends. The CDR3 length is 11 residues. Germline values: CDR1 LNHDA, CDR2 SQIVND (reference sequence). The CDR3 reads CASGLKYEQYF. The DNA of the CDR3 is TGTGCCAGTGGGCTGAAATACGAGCAGTACTTC.

This clonotype occurred many times. The chain recombines TRBV30 with TRBJ2-2; D is perhaps TRBD1 (5 bases). V was shortened by 5 bases and J by 5 bases, with 18 bases between the two germline ends. The germline V gene encodes CDR1 GTSNPN and CDR2 SVGIG (reference sequence). The CDR3 length is 15 residues. The CDR3 here is CAWSSLGAATGELFF. CDR3 nucleotides: TGTGCCTGGTCATCATTAGGGGCCGCGACCGGGGAGCTGTTTTTT.

This clonotype has at least ten counts. The CDR3 protein is CASREPIAGETDTQYF. CDR3 nucleotide sequence: TGTGCCAGCAGGGAACCTATAGCGGGAGAGACAGATACGCAGTATTTT. The V call is TRBV12-3 or TRBV12-4, the J call TRBJ2-3; 9 bases match TRBD2. The CDR3 spans 16 residues. J gave up 3 bases and V 6 bases, and 10 bases lay outside the gene matches.

This clonotype was seen at least ten times. This chain connects TRBV19 to TRBJ2-6; the D gene is possibly TRBD2 (6 bases). Trimming shortened V by 7 bases and J by 1 base, and 17 bases separated the two germline ends. There are 17 residues in the CDR3. In germline, CDR1 is LNHDA, CDR2 SQIVND (reference sequence). In DNA, the CDR3 is TGTGCCAGTACCCCGACGGGGGACTTATCTGGGGCCAACGTCCTGACTTTC. As protein: CASTPTGDLSGANVLTF. Supplemented by reference TRBV19 and TRBJ2-6, the full variable domain reads DGGITQSPKYLFRKEGQNVTLSCEQNLNHDAMYWYRQDPGQGLRLIYYSQIVNDFQKGDIAEGYSVSREKKESFPLTVTSAQKNPTAFYLCASTPTGDLSGANVLTFGAGSRLTVL.

As for this clonotype: A junction end diverges from the germline sequence, so it may reflect a read error. The CDR3 bases are TGTGCTAGCAGCCTTTTGACGCGGTACAATGGGCAGTTCTTC. Its protein product is CASSLLTRYNGQFF. The chain uses TRBV7-2 and TRBJ2-1; no definite D call. Germline V gives CDR1 SGHTA, CDR2 FQGNSA. This CDR3 has 14 residues.

In DNA form, the CDR3 reads TGCGCCAGCAGCTGGACTAGCGGGAGAGAGACCCAGTACTTC. Translated: CASSWTSGRETQYF. This chain connects TRBV5-1 to TRBJ2-5; 13 positions match TRBD2. The germline V gene has CDR1 SGHRS and CDR2 YFSETQ. Unmatched junction bases numbered 0, after V lost 3 bases and J lost 4 bases. The CDR3 has 14 amino acids.

This clonotype was picked up many times. This chain uses TRBV6-2 or TRBV6-3 with TRBJ2-1; the D is unclear. V was trimmed by 2 bases and J by 9 bases, leaving 8 bases between them. CDR3 length equals 12 residues. Germline CDR1 reads MNHEY; CDR2 reads SVGEGT. The DNA of the CDR3 is TGTGCCAGCAGTTACGTCCTACGTGAGCAGTTCTTC. This codes for CASSYVLREQFF.

This clonotype was found many times. V gene TRBV5-1 combines with J gene TRBJ2-7, with 13 bases identical to TRBD2. The V gene's germline CDR1 is SGHRS and CDR2 YFSETQ. This CDR3 comprises 15 residues. Trimming cost V 4 bases and J 2 bases; bases outside gene matches: 3. CDR3 region: CASSLGLAGAYEQYF. The CDR3 DNA is TGCGCCAGCAGCCTCGGACTAGCGGGAGCCTACGAGCAGTACTTC.

This clonotype was picked up a small number of times. One junction end disagrees with the germline gene, perhaps due to a read error. This sequence joins TRBV7-8 and TRBJ2-1; 7 bases match TRBD2. Germline V CDR1 and CDR2: SGHVS, FQNEAQ. The CDR3 is 15 residues long. In DNA, the CDR3 is TGTGCCAGCACCGGGGGGAGCGGGTTATACAATGAGCGGTTCTTC. This sequence encodes CASTGGSGLYNERFF.

This clonotype was detected ten times or more. The gene calls are TRBV28 and TRBJ2-5; 10 bases agree with TRBD1. J was trimmed by 9 bases and V by 1 base; bases with no gene match: 11. CDR1 MDHEN and CDR2 SYDVKM come from the germline V gene. This CDR3 contains 16 residues. The CDR3 nucleotides are TGTGCCAGCAGTTTATCTAAGACAGGGGGCGTTGAGGCCCAGTACTTC. This sequence encodes CASSLSKTGGVEAQYF. The full variable domain, rest sourced from reference TRBV28 and TRBJ2-5, is DVKVTQSSRYLVKRTGEKVFLECVQDMDHENMFWYRQDPGLGLRLIYFSYDVKMKEKGDIPEGYSVSREKKERFSLILESASTNQTSMYLCASSLSKTGGVEAQYFGPGTRLLVL.

This clonotype was found many times. J is TRBJ2-7 and V is TRBV12-3 or TRBV12-4; no clear D. Trimming cost V 6 bases and J 0 bases, with 12 bases left between them. The CDR3 has 14 amino acids. The CDR3 DNA is TGTGCCAGCAGCCCCGGACGGCACTCCTACGAGCAGTACTTC. This sequence encodes CASSPGRHSYEQYF.

The rearrangement uses TRBV12-3 or TRBV12-4 and TRBJ2-5; D possibly corresponds to TRBD2 (6 bases). Trimming removed 0 bases at V and 5 bases at J, with 10 bases between. The CDR3 length is 14 residues. CDR3 nucleotides: TGTGCCAGCAGTTTAGCCGGGGGAACGGAGACCCAGTACTTC. Translating gives CASSLAGGTETQYF.

This clonotype was recorded many times. The J gene is TRBJ2-1, the V gene TRBV29-1; TRBD2 matches 11 bases. Looked up from germline, CDR1 is SQVTM and CDR2 is ANQGSEA. The ends lost 2 bases at V and 5 bases at J; junction bases unmatched: 5. The CDR3 sequence is 15 residues long. CDR3 amino acids: CSVETGTSGHNEQFF. Here the CDR3 DNA reads TGCAGCGTTGAAACCGGGACTAGCGGCCACAATGAGCAGTTCTTC.

Turning to this clonotype: The junction differs from germline at one of its ends, possibly a read error. V usage is TRBV29-1 and J usage is TRBJ2-1, with TRBD2 matching over 10 bases. The CDR3 has 17 residues. The germline V gene encodes CDR1 SQVTM and CDR2 ANQGSEA. The CDR3 region has the DNA TGCAGCGTTGAAGGGCTAGCGGGAGTTAGCTCCCACAATGAGCAGTTCTTT. This sequence encodes CSVEGLAGVSSHNEQFF.

This clonotype occurred many times. The CDR3 DNA reads TGTGCCAGCAGCCACGGGACAGGATTCACAACTAATGAAAAACTGTTTTTT. Its translation: CASSHGTGFTTNEKLFF. V and J are TRBV28 and TRBJ1-4; TRBD1 matches 8 bases. Looked up from germline, CDR1 is MDHEN and CDR2 is SYDVKM. The CDR3 is made up of 17 amino acids. The V segment lost 6 bases and the J segment 0 bases; nucleotides outside the gene matches: 9.

This clonotype was detected a few times. The chain combines TRBV10-3 with TRBJ2-7, with D possibly TRBD1 on 6 matching bases. Per germline, CDR1 ENHRY and CDR2 SYGVKD. This CDR3 has 12 amino acids. Trimming took 3 bases from V and 4 from J, leaving 7 bases between them. The CDR3 reads CAISERGYEQYF. The CDR3 nucleotides read TGTGCCATCAGTGAAAGGGGGTACGAGCAGTACTTC.

The rearrangement links TRBV6-5 to TRBJ2-3, with TRBD2 matching 9 bases. J gave up 2 bases and V 6 bases, and 9 bases lay outside the gene matches. The CDR3 sequence is 16 residues long. Germline V gene data show CDR1 as MNHEY and CDR2 as SVGAGI. This CDR3 is CASRKTSGRATDTQYF. The CDR3 nucleotides are TGTGCCAGCAGAAAGACTAGCGGAAGGGCCACAGATACGCAGTATTTT.